This TCR beta chain derives from a study of blood T cell repertoires in COVID-19. The data were produced by immunoSEQ multiplex PCR, yet TCRdb's version contains in-frame clones alone and is incomplete. The sample consists of 200,000 to 300,000 clones, 85% to 90% of them appearing once. The sequenced material came from peripheral blood. The sequence came from a woman in her thirties or forties who had recovered from COVID-19.

The CDR3 nucleotides are TGCGCCAGCAGCGGCCATTCTGGGCGGGGGCATAGAACCCTGGGGGATACGCAGTATTTT. It translates to CASSGHSGRGHRTLGDTQYF. The gene calls are TRBV5-1 and TRBJ2-3; tentatively, D is TRBD2 (7 bases). The CDR3 contains 20 residues. The V and J ends lost 4 bases and 6 bases respectively, with 33 bases between them. Germline V gene sequence: CDR1 SGHRS, CDR2 YFSETQ.